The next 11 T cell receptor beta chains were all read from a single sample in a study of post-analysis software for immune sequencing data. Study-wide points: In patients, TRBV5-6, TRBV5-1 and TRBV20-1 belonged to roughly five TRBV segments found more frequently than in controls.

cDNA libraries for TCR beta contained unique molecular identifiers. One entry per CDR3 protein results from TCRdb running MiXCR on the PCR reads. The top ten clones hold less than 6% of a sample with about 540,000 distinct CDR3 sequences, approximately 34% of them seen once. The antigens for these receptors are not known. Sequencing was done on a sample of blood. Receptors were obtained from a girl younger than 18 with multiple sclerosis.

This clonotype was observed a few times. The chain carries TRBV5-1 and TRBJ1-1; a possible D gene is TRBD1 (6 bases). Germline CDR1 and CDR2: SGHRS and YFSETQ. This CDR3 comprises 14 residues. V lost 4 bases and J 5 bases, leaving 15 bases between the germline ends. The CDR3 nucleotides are TGCGCCAGCAGCGCGGGACATGGGGCTACTGAAGCTTTCTTT. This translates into CASSAGHGATEAFF.

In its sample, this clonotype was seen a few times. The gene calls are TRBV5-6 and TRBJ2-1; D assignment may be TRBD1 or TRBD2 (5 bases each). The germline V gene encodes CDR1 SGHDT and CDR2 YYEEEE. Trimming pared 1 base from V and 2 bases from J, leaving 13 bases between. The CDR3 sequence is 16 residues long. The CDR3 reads CASSLTGTFTYNEQFF. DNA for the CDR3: TGTGCCAGCAGCTTGACCGGGACGTTCACCTACAATGAGCAGTTCTTC.

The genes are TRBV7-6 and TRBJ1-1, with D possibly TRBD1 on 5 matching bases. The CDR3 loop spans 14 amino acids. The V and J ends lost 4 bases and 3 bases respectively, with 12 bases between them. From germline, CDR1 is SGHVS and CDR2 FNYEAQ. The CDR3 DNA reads TGTGCCAGCAGCTCGACTCGGGGGGACACTGAAGCTTTCTTT. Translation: CASSSTRGDTEAFF.

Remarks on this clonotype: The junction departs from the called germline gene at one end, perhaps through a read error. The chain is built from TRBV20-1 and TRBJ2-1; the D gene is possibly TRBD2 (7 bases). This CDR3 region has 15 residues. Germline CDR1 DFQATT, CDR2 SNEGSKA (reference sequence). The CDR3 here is CSALSRGPSYNEPFF. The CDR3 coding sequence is TGCAGTGCCTTGTCGCGGGGGCCCTCCTACAATGAGCCGTTCTTC.

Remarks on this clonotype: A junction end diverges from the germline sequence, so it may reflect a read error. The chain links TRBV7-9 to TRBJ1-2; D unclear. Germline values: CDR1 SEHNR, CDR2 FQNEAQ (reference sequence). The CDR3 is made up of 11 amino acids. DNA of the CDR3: TGTGCCAGCAGCACCCACTATGGCTACATCTTC. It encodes CASSTHYGYIF.

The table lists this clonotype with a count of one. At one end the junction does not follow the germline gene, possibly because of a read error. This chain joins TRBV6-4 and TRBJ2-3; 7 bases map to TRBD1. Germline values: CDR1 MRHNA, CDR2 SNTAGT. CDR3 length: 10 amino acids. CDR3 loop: CAGSDRDQYF. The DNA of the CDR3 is TGTGCCGGCAGTGACAGGGATCAGTATTTT.

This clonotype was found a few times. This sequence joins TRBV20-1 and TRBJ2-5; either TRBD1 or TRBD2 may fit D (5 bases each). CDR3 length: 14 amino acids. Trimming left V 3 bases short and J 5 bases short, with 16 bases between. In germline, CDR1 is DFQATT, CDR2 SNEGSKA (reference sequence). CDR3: CSASGTYSEETQYF. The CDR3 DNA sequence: TGCAGTGCTAGCGGGACCTACAGTGAGGAGACCCAGTACTTC.

CDR3 region: CASSFRTGNQPQHF. The CDR3 nucleotides read TGTGCCAGCAGTTTCAGGACAGGGAATCAGCCCCAGCATTTT. The gene calls are TRBV12-3 or TRBV12-4 and TRBJ1-5; 8 nucleotides line up with TRBD1. With 3 bases clipped from V and 4 bases from J, the junction kept 2 bases outside the gene matches. This CDR3 has 14 amino acids.

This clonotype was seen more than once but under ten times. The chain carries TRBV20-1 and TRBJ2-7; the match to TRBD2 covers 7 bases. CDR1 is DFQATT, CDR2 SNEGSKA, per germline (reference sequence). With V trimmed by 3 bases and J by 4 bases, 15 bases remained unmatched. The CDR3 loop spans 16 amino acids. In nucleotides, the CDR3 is TGCAGTGCTAGCGTCGTTCGGGGGGTGCCTCCTTACGAGCAGTACTTC. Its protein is CSASVVRGVPPYEQYF.

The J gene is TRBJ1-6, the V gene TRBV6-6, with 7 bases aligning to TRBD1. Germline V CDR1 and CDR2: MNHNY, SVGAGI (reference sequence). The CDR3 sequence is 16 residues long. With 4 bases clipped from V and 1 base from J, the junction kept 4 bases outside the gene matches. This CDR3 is CASSFKQGSYNSPLHF. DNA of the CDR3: TGTGCCAGCAGTTTCAAACAGGGGTCCTATAATTCACCCCTCCACTTT.

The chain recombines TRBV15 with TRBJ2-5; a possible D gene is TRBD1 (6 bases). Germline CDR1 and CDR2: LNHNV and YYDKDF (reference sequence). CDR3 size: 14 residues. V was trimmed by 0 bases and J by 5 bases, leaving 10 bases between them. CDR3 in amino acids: CATSRDQGSETQYF. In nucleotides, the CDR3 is TGTGCCACCAGCAGAGATCAGGGGAGCGAGACCCAGTACTTC.